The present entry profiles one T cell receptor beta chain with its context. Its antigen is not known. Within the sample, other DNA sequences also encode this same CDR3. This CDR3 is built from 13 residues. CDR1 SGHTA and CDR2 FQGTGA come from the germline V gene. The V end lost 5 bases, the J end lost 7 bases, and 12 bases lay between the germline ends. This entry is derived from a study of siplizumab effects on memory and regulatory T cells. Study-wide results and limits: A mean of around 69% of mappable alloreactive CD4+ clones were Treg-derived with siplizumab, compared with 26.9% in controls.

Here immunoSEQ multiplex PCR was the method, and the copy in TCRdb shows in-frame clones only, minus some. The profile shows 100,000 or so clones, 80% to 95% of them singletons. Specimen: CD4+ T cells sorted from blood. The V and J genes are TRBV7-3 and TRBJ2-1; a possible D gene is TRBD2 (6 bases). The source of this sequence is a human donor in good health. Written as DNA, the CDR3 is TGTGCCAGCAGCCCGCGTGGGGGGAATGAGCAGTTCTTC. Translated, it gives CASSPRGGNEQFF.